These T cell receptor beta chains were read from a single sample in a study of T cells in tuberculosis. The protocol was immunoSEQ multiplex PCR, while the TCRdb copy is restricted to in-frame clones and leaves out a portion. The table shows around 35,000 clones, with about 94% occurring only once. Sample: PBMCs. The receptor source for this set is a donor aged 10-30 years with latent tuberculosis or without tuberculosis infection. Some clones in this sample may be carry-over from other donors' samples. Both conserved end residues are part of each CDR3. A D gene is named only where the DNA matches it firmly. Where a row states a size, it is once, few, many or the class of an expanded clone; other rows omit it.

d_call: TRBD1
v_call: TRBV19
clone_size: NA
j_call: TRBJ2-7
cdr3_length: 15
cdr3_aa: CASSFPGTGAYEQYF
cdr3_nt: TGTGCCAGTAGTTTTCCCGGGACAGGGGCCTACGAGCAGTACTTC

d_call: TRBD1
v_call: TRBV4-3
clone_size: NA
j_call: TRBJ2-2
cdr3_length: 16
cdr3_aa: CASSQVPGTGARELFF
cdr3_nt: TGCGCCAGCAGCCAAGTACCTGGGACAGGGGCCAGGGAGCTGTTTTTT

d_call: TRBD1
v_call: TRBV19
clone_size: few
j_call: TRBJ2-5
cdr3_length: 16
cdr3_aa: CASSLSTTGAAETQYF
cdr3_nt: TGTGCCAGTAGTCTTTCCACGACAGGGGCAGCGGAGACCCAGTACTTC

d_call: TRBD1
v_call: TRBV4-1
clone_size: NA
j_call: TRBJ1-4
cdr3_length: 19
cdr3_aa: CASSRPGQGGRGTNEKLFF
cdr3_nt: TGCGCCAGCAGCCGACCGGGACAGGGGGGACGCGGAACTAATGAAAAACTGTTTTTT

d_call: NA
v_call: TRBV4-3
clone_size: NA
j_call: TRBJ2-1
cdr3_length: 16
cdr3_aa: CASSQAPPDSYNEQFF
cdr3_nt: TGCGCCAGCAGCCAAGCCCCTCCCGACAGTTACAATGAGCAGTTCTTC

d_call: TRBD1
v_call: TRBV6-1
clone_size: NA
j_call: TRBJ1-5
cdr3_length: 12
cdr3_aa: CASRTGMGTQHF
cdr3_nt: TGTGCCAGCAGGACAGGGATGGGAACCCAGCATTTT

d_call: NA
v_call: TRBV6-5
clone_size: NA
j_call: TRBJ1-1
cdr3_length: 11
cdr3_aa: CASSRDSEAFF
cdr3_nt: TGTGCCAGCAGTCGAGATTCCGAAGCTTTCTTT

d_call: NA
v_call: TRBV2
clone_size: NA
j_call: TRBJ1-1
cdr3_length: 17
cdr3_aa: CASSQRGLPSMNTEAFF
cdr3_nt: TGTGCCAGCAGTCAAAGGGGTCTTCCCTCCATGAACACTGAAGCTTTCTTT

d_call: TRBD2
v_call: TRBV11-3
clone_size: once
j_call: TRBJ2-1
cdr3_length: 13
cdr3_aa: CASSRTSVNEQFF
cdr3_nt: TGTGCCAGCAGCCGGACTAGCGTAAATGAGCAGTTCTTC

d_call: NA
v_call: TRBV9
clone_size: NA
j_call: TRBJ2-4
cdr3_length: 16
cdr3_aa: CASSADLGAGKNIQYF
cdr3_nt: TGTGCCAGCAGCGCGGATTTGGGCGCGGGCAAAAACATTCAGTACTTC

d_call: TRBD1
v_call: TRBV25-1
clone_size: NA
j_call: TRBJ2-2
cdr3_length: 16
cdr3_aa: CASSGATGGSTGELFF
cdr3_nt: TGTGCCAGCAGTGGGGCGACAGGGGGAAGCACCGGGGAGCTGTTTTTT

d_call: TRBD1
v_call: TRBV7-2
clone_size: NA
j_call: TRBJ2-1
cdr3_length: 16
cdr3_aa: CASSPAVGAGGHEQFF
cdr3_nt: TGTGCCAGCAGCCCGGCGGTTGGGGCAGGGGGCCATGAGCAGTTCTTC

d_call: NA
v_call: TRBV19
clone_size: NA
j_call: TRBJ1-6
cdr3_length: 17
cdr3_aa: CASSRYRAGLDNSPLHF
cdr3_nt: TGTGCCAGTAGTCGATACAGGGCCGGCTTAGATAATTCACCCCTCCACTTT

d_call: NA
v_call: TRBV28
clone_size: few
j_call: TRBJ1-5
cdr3_length: 12
cdr3_aa: CASSFPHQPQHF
cdr3_nt: TGTGCCAGCAGTTTCCCTCATCAGCCCCAGCATTTT

d_call: NA
v_call: TRBV29-1
clone_size: NA
j_call: TRBJ2-1
cdr3_length: 14
cdr3_aa: CSAWAPDSYNEQFF
cdr3_nt: TGCAGCGCTTGGGCGCCTGACTCCTACAATGAGCAGTTCTTC

d_call: TRBD1
v_call: TRBV11-2
clone_size: NA
j_call: TRBJ1-1
cdr3_length: 13
cdr3_aa: CASSSGQGLGAFF
cdr3_nt: TGTGCCAGCAGCTCGGGACAGGGCTTGGGAGCTTTCTTT

d_call: TRBD2
v_call: TRBV15
clone_size: NA
j_call: TRBJ2-2
cdr3_length: 15
cdr3_aa: CATSRREGVTGELFF
cdr3_nt: TGTGCCACCAGCAGGAGGGAGGGAGTCACCGGGGAGCTGTTTTTT

d_call: NA
v_call: TRBV14
clone_size: once
j_call: TRBJ1-1
cdr3_length: 12
cdr3_aa: CASSQQGTEAFF
cdr3_nt: TGTGCCAGCAGCCAGCAGGGAACTGAAGCTTTCTTT

d_call: NA
v_call: TRBV2
clone_size: once
j_call: TRBJ2-7
cdr3_length: 18
cdr3_aa: CASSDRRDIIGGSYEQYF
cdr3_nt: TGTGCCAGCAGTGATCGAAGGGACATTATAGGTGGGAGCTACGAGCAGTACTTC

d_call: NA
v_call: TRBV7-8
clone_size: once
j_call: TRBJ2-3
cdr3_length: 13
cdr3_aa: CASSLAAGNTQYF
cdr3_nt: TGTGCCAGCAGCTTAGCGGCAGGGAATACGCAGTATTTT

d_call: TRBD1
v_call: TRBV7-8
clone_size: NA
j_call: TRBJ1-1
cdr3_length: 14
cdr3_aa: CASRLQGAGTEAFF
cdr3_nt: TGTGCCAGCAGGCTACAGGGGGCCGGCACTGAAGCTTTCTTT

d_call: NA
v_call: TRBV4-3
clone_size: NA
j_call: TRBJ1-2
cdr3_length: 15
cdr3_aa: CASSQEAGSNYGYTF
cdr3_nt: TGCGCCAGCAGCCAAGAGGCGGGTTCTAACTATGGCTACACCTTC

d_call: NA
v_call: TRBV6-5
clone_size: NA
j_call: TRBJ1-1
cdr3_length: 13
cdr3_aa: CASTGFLGTEAFF
cdr3_nt: TGTGCCAGCACGGGGTTTTTGGGAACTGAAGCTTTCTTT

d_call: TRBD1
v_call: TRBV19
clone_size: NA
j_call: TRBJ1-1
cdr3_length: 13
cdr3_aa: CASKGQANTEAFF
cdr3_nt: TGTGCCAGCAAGGGACAGGCGAACACTGAAGCTTTCTTT

d_call: TRBD1
v_call: TRBV27
clone_size: once
j_call: TRBJ1-5
cdr3_length: 16
cdr3_aa: CASSSRQGADNQPQHF
cdr3_nt: TGTGCCAGCAGTTCCAGACAGGGGGCGGATAATCAGCCCCAGCATTTT

d_call: NA
v_call: TRBV9
clone_size: NA
j_call: TRBJ2-2
cdr3_length: 15
cdr3_aa: CASSSSTANTGELFF
cdr3_nt: TGTGCCAGCAGCTCCTCGACTGCGAACACCGGGGAGCTGTTTTTT

d_call: TRBD1
v_call: TRBV6-1
clone_size: NA
j_call: TRBJ2-7
cdr3_length: 16
cdr3_aa: CASSEDLVTGADEQYF
cdr3_nt: TGTGCCAGCAGTGAAGATTTAGTGACAGGGGCCGACGAGCAGTACTTC

d_call: NA
v_call: TRBV12-5
clone_size: NA
j_call: TRBJ2-5
cdr3_length: 13
cdr3_aa: CASGTPEGKTQYF
cdr3_nt: TGTGCTAGTGGTACCCCGGAGGGGAAGACCCAGTACTTC

d_call: NA
v_call: TRBV6-1
clone_size: NA
j_call: TRBJ1-4
cdr3_length: 13
cdr3_aa: CASSEFQGDKLFF
cdr3_nt: TGTGCCAGCAGTGAATTTCAAGGAGATAAACTGTTTTTT

d_call: NA
v_call: TRBV4-3
clone_size: NA
j_call: TRBJ2-7
cdr3_length: 15
cdr3_aa: CASSQEQGIGYEQYF
cdr3_nt: TGCGCCAGCAGCCAAGAACAGGGTATAGGGTACGAGCAGTACTTC

d_call: NA
v_call: TRBV5-4
clone_size: NA
j_call: TRBJ2-3
cdr3_length: 16
cdr3_aa: CASSLMANINTDTQYF
cdr3_nt: TGTGCCAGCAGCTTGATGGCCAACATCAACACAGATACGCAGTATTTT

d_call: TRBD2
v_call: TRBV10-3
clone_size: NA
j_call: TRBJ2-3
cdr3_length: 15
cdr3_aa: CAISRSGGGTDTQYF
cdr3_nt: TGTGCCATCAGCCGTAGCGGGGGGGGCACAGATACGCAGTATTTT

d_call: TRBD1
v_call: TRBV18
clone_size: few
j_call: TRBJ2-3
cdr3_length: 15
cdr3_aa: CASSLRGQSTDTQYF
cdr3_nt: TGTGCCAGCTCACTGAGGGGACAGAGCACAGATACGCAGTATTTT

d_call: NA
v_call: TRBV9
clone_size: NA
j_call: TRBJ1-3
cdr3_length: 14
cdr3_aa: CASSVGGQENTIYF
cdr3_nt: TGTGCCAGCAGCGTAGGAGGGCAGGAAAACACCATATATTTT

d_call: NA
v_call: TRBV19
clone_size: NA
j_call: TRBJ2-5
cdr3_length: 14
cdr3_aa: CASSIGTRGETQYF
cdr3_nt: TGTGCCAGTAGTATCGGCACCCGGGGGGAGACCCAGTACTTC

d_call: TRBD1
v_call: TRBV6-6
clone_size: NA
j_call: TRBJ1-1
cdr3_length: 16
cdr3_aa: CASSYGTGGPHTEAFF
cdr3_nt: TGTGCCAGCAGTTACGGGACAGGAGGCCCCCACACTGAAGCTTTCTTT

d_call: TRBD1
v_call: TRBV2
clone_size: NA
j_call: TRBJ1-5
cdr3_length: 15
cdr3_aa: CASSGRGPYNQPQHF
cdr3_nt: TGTGCCAGCAGTGGCAGGGGGCCTTACAATCAGCCCCAGCATTTT

d_call: TRBD2
v_call: TRBV7-2
clone_size: NA
j_call: TRBJ2-5
cdr3_length: 16
cdr3_aa: CASSPPGLARGETQYF
cdr3_nt: TGTGCCAGCAGCCCCCCAGGACTAGCGCGAGGAGAGACCCAGTACTTC

d_call: TRBD2
v_call: TRBV11-2
clone_size: NA
j_call: TRBJ2-1
cdr3_length: 14
cdr3_aa: CASSLSGGYNEQFF
cdr3_nt: TGTGCCAGCAGCCTTAGCGGGGGTTACAATGAGCAGTTCTTC

d_call: NA
v_call: TRBV7-2
clone_size: NA
j_call: TRBJ2-7
cdr3_length: 14
cdr3_aa: CASSGTKGRNEQYF
cdr3_nt: TGTGCCAGCAGCGGGACAAAGGGGCGGAACGAGCAGTACTTC

d_call: NA
v_call: TRBV25-1
clone_size: once
j_call: TRBJ1-2
cdr3_length: 14
cdr3_aa: CASSGRQVNYGYTF
cdr3_nt: TGTGCCAGCAGTGGACGACAGGTGAACTATGGCTACACCTTC

d_call: NA
v_call: TRBV27
clone_size: NA
j_call: TRBJ1-5
cdr3_length: 17
cdr3_aa: CASMRRAGDRLDQPQHF
cdr3_nt: TGTGCCAGCATGAGGCGGGCAGGGGATAGATTAGATCAGCCCCAGCATTTT

d_call: NA
v_call: TRBV2
clone_size: NA
j_call: TRBJ1-4
cdr3_length: 15
cdr3_aa: CASRFLSGTNEKLFF
cdr3_nt: TGTGCCAGCAGGTTTCTGTCCGGGACTAATGAAAAACTGTTTTTT

d_call: NA
v_call: TRBV19
clone_size: NA
j_call: TRBJ2-7
cdr3_length: 13
cdr3_aa: CASSIEQVSEQYF
cdr3_nt: TGTGCCAGTAGTATTGAGCAGGTCAGCGAGCAGTACTTC

d_call: TRBD1
v_call: TRBV7-9
clone_size: NA
j_call: TRBJ2-7
cdr3_length: 15
cdr3_aa: CASSFPGQGSNEQYF
cdr3_nt: TGTGCCAGCAGCTTCCCGGGACAGGGCAGCAACGAGCAGTACTTC

d_call: TRBD1
v_call: TRBV5-1
clone_size: NA
j_call: TRBJ1-2
cdr3_length: 13
cdr3_aa: CASSVGQGGGYTF
cdr3_nt: TGCGCCAGCAGCGTCGGACAGGGCGGTGGCTACACCTTC

d_call: NA
v_call: TRBV4-3
clone_size: NA
j_call: TRBJ2-7
cdr3_length: 14
cdr3_aa: CASSQGRGTYEQYF
cdr3_nt: TGCGCCAGCAGCCAAGGTCGGGGTACCTACGAGCAGTACTTC

d_call: NA
v_call: TRBV4-1
clone_size: NA
j_call: TRBJ2-7
cdr3_length: 13
cdr3_aa: CASSHDGLYEQYF
cdr3_nt: TGCGCCAGCAGCCATGACGGACTCTACGAGCAGTACTTC

d_call: TRBD2
v_call: TRBV19
clone_size: NA
j_call: TRBJ2-3
cdr3_length: 15
cdr3_aa: CASSSGGVTTDTQYF
cdr3_nt: TGTGCCAGTAGTAGCGGGGGGGTGACCACAGATACGCAGTATTTT

d_call: TRBD1
v_call: TRBV5-1
clone_size: once
j_call: TRBJ1-2
cdr3_length: 16
cdr3_aa: CASSPQGGTGNYGYTF
cdr3_nt: TGCGCCAGCAGCCCCCAGGGAGGGACAGGGAACTATGGCTACACCTTC

d_call: NA
v_call: TRBV6-5
clone_size: once
j_call: TRBJ1-2
cdr3_length: 13
cdr3_aa: CASGLGGTYGYTF
cdr3_nt: TGTGCCAGCGGCCTAGGGGGAACCTATGGCTACACCTTC

d_call: NA
v_call: TRBV7-2
clone_size: NA
j_call: TRBJ1-1
cdr3_length: 13
cdr3_aa: CASSLVKNTEAFF
cdr3_nt: TGTGCCAGCAGCTTAGTTAAGAACACTGAAGCTTTCTTT

d_call: TRBD1
v_call: TRBV7-9
clone_size: once
j_call: TRBJ2-1
cdr3_length: 15
cdr3_aa: CASSPGTGAYNEQFF
cdr3_nt: TGTGCCAGCAGCCCCGGGACAGGGGCCTACAATGAGCAGTTCTTC